One sample yielded the 6 T cell receptor beta chains listed below, sequenced in a study of low-dose radiotherapy and immunotherapy resistance in tumors (dated by TCRdb to between 2022 and 2023). The meaning of the sample's time point label: before trial treatment. The sequencer was an Illumina HiSeq 2500. Superscript III and a set of TRAV- and TRBV-specific primers were used to synthesize first-strand cDNA, so that both TCRalpha and TCRbeta chains were covered. An approximately 19-cycle PCR with Phusion amplified the TCRs, pairing a constant-region primer with the adapter that was attached to the V primers. TCRdb applied fastp at Q25 and MiXCR to the public reads, then kept only in-frame beta chains. Each record represents a unique CDR3 protein, reported with the most common genes and DNA among its rows. This sample gives 80,000 to 90,000 distinct CDR3 sequences in total; 15% to 20% of them show up just once. The biggest ten clones account for roughly 2.8% of the sample.

The specimen comprised PBMCs, sampled before treatment. The receptors originated from a male donor with prostate cancer.

This clonotype appeared many times. The CDR3 spells CASSGRGPDTQYF. The CDR3 DNA reads TGTGCCAGCAGTGGACGGGGGCCAGATACGCAGTATTTT. The chain has TRBV2 and TRBJ2-3, with D perhaps being TRBD1 or TRBD2 (6 bases each). Trimming shortened V by 4 bases and J by 4 bases, and 9 bases separated the two germline ends. The CDR3 contains 13 residues. Germline CDR1 reads SNHLY; CDR2 reads FYNNEI.

This clonotype was seen at least ten times. The chain employs TRBV20-1 and TRBJ2-2; either TRBD1 or TRBD2 may supply D (5 bases each). Trimming shortened V by 0 bases and J by 3 bases, and 14 bases separated the two germline ends. CDR1 and CDR2 (germline): DFQATT, SNEGSKA (reference sequence). This CDR3 region has 16 residues. The CDR3 bases are TGCAGTGCTAGAGATGGGGCCCGGGACGACACCGGGGAGCTGTTTTTT. This encodes CSARDGARDDTGELFF.

This clonotype was seen many times. The chain links TRBV5-1 to TRBJ2-2; perhaps TRBD1 as D (5 bases). The length of the CDR3 is 13 residues. Germline assignment: CDR1 SGHRS and CDR2 YFSETQ. Trimming cost V 5 bases and J 4 bases, with 9 bases left between them. This CDR3 reads CASRAGITGELFF. For the CDR3, the DNA is TGCGCCAGCAGGGCAGGGATCACCGGGGAGCTGTTTTTT.

This clonotype occurred many times. The V and J genes are TRBV20-1 and TRBJ2-3; maybe TRBD1 (6 bases). V was clipped by 2 bases and J by 6 bases, with 18 bases between them. Germline V gene sequence: CDR1 DFQATT, CDR2 SNEGSKA (reference sequence). The CDR3 is 15 residues long. CDR3 sequence reads: CSARIGRGFADTQYF. CDR3 nucleotides: TGCAGTGCTAGAATAGGCAGGGGATTCGCCGATACGCAGTATTTT.

This clonotype has ten or more counts. The V gene is TRBV14, the J gene TRBJ1-2; D is unresolved. Trimming took 0 bases from V and 1 from J, leaving 3 bases between them. This CDR3 is 13 amino acids long. The germline V gene has CDR1 SGHDN and CDR2 FVKESK. In DNA form, the CDR3 reads TGTGCCAGCAGCCAAGACCTTAACTATGGCTACACCTTC. Translating it yields CASSQDLNYGYTF. The whole variable domain, remainder taken from reference TRBV14 and TRBJ1-2, is EAGVTQFPSHSVIEKGQTVTLRCDPISGHDNLYWYRRVMGKEIKFLLHFVKESKQDESGMPNNRFLAERTGGTYSTLKVQPAELEDSGVYFCASSQDLNYGYTFGSGTRLTVV.

This clonotype has at least ten counts. The V and J genes are TRBV29-1 and TRBJ1-6; possible D gene TRBD1, 6 bases. The CDR3 runs to 15 residues. Trimming took off 4 bases at V and 6 bases at J, with 16 bases between the two ends. The germline gives CDR1 SQVTM, CDR2 ANQGSEA. The CDR3 loop is CSVVKDRILNSPLHF. The CDR3 DNA reads TGCAGCGTTGTCAAGGACAGAATCCTTAATTCACCCCTCCACTTT.